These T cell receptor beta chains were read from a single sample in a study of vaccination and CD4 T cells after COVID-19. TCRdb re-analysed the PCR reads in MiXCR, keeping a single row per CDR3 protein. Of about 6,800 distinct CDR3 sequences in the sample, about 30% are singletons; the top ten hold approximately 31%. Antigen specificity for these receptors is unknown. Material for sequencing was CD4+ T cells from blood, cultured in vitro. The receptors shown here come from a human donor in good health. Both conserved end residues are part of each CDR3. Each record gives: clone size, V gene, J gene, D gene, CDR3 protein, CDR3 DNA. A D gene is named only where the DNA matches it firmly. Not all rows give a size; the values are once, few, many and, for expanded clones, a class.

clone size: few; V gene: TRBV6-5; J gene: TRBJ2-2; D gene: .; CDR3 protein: CASSYSRLGTNTGELFF; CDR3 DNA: TGTGCCAGCAGTTACTCGAGGTTGGGGACGAACACCGGGGAGCTGTTTTTT
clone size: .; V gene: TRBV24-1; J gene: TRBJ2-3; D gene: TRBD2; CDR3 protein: CATSDFSGASADTQYF; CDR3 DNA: TGTGCCACCAGTGATTTTAGCGGGGCGAGCGCAGATACGCAGTATTTT
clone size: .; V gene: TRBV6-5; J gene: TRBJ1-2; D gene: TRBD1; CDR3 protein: CASSYSDRGLNYGYTF; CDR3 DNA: TGTGCCAGCAGTTACTCCGACAGGGGGTTGAACTATGGCTACACCTTC
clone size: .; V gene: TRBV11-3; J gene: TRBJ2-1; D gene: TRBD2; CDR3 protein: CASSSGTRGGDEQFF; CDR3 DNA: TGTGCCAGCAGTTCCGGGACTAGAGGAGGAGATGAGCAGTTCTTC
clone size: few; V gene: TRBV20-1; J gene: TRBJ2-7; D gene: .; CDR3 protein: CSARDNSYEQYF; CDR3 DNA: TGCAGTGCGCGGGACAACTCCTACGAGCAGTACTTC
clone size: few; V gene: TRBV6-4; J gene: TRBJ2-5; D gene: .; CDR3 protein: CASKLRQAAQETQYF; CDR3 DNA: TGTGCCAGCAAACTGCGACAGGCGGCCCAAGAGACCCAGTACTTC
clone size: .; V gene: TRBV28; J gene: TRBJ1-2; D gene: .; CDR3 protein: CASRYRDRSYGYTF; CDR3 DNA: TGTGCCAGCAGGTACCGTGACAGAAGCTATGGCTACACCTTC
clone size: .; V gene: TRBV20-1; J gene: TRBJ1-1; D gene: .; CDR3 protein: CSARKGTGTEAFF; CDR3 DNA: TGCAGTGCTAGAAAGGGCACCGGCACTGAAGCTTTCTTT
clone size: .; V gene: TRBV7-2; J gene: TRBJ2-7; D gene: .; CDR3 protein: CASSLSLQRTHYEQYF; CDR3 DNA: TGTGCCAGCAGCTTAAGTCTCCAGCGGACTCACTACGAGCAGTACTTC
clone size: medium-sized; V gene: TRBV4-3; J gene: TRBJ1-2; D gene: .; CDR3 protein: CASSSEGNYGYTF; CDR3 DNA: TGCGCCAGCAGCTCCGAGGGGAACTATGGCTACACCTTC
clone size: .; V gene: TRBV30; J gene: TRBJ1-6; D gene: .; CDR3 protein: CAWSYGNSPLHF; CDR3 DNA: TGTGCCTGGAGTTACGGGAATTCACCCCTCCACTTT
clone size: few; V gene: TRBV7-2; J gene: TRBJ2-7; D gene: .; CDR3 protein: CASSLDPTREQYF; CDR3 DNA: TGTGCCAGCAGCTTAGATCCCACGAGGGAGCAGTACTTC
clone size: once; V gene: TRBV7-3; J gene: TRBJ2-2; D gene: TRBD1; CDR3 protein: CASSPVAGRGTGELFF; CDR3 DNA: TGTGCCAGCAGCCCGGTCGCAGGCAGGGGGACCGGGGAGCTGTTTTTT
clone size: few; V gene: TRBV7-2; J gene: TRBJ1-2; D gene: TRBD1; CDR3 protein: CASSLGDRRYYGYTF; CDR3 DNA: TGTGCCAGCAGCTTAGGGGACAGAAGATACTATGGCTACACCTTC
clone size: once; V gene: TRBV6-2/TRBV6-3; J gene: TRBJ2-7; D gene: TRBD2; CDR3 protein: CASSYLLLAGVSGSPYEQYF; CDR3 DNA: TGTGCCAGCAGTTACCTATTACTAGCGGGAGTTTCCGGTTCGCCCTACGAGCAGTACTTC
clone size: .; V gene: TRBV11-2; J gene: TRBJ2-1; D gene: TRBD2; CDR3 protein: CASSSQPPTSGDFNEQFF; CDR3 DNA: TGTGCCAGCAGCTCACAGCCCCCGACTAGCGGGGATTTCAATGAGCAGTTCTTC
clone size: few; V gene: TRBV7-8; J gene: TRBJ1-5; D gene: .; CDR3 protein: CASSFPGETQPQHF; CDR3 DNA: TGTGCCAGCAGCTTCCCCGGGGAAACTCAGCCCCAGCATTTT
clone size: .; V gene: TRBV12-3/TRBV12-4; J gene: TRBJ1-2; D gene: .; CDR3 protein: CASSPSDGYGYTF; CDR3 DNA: TGTGCCAGCAGTCCATCGGACGGATATGGCTACACCTTC
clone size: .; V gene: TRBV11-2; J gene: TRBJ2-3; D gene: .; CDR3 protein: CASSGSTQYF; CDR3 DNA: TGTGCCAGCAGCGGGAGTACGCAGTATTTT
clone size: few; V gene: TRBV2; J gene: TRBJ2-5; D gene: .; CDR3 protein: CASSKNGNQETQYF; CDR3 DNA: TGTGCCAGCAGTAAGAACGGAAACCAAGAGACCCAGTACTTC
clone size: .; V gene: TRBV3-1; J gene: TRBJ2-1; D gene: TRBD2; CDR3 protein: CASSQAREYYNEQFF; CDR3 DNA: TGTGCCAGCAGCCAAGCGCGGGAGTACTACAATGAGCAGTTCTTC